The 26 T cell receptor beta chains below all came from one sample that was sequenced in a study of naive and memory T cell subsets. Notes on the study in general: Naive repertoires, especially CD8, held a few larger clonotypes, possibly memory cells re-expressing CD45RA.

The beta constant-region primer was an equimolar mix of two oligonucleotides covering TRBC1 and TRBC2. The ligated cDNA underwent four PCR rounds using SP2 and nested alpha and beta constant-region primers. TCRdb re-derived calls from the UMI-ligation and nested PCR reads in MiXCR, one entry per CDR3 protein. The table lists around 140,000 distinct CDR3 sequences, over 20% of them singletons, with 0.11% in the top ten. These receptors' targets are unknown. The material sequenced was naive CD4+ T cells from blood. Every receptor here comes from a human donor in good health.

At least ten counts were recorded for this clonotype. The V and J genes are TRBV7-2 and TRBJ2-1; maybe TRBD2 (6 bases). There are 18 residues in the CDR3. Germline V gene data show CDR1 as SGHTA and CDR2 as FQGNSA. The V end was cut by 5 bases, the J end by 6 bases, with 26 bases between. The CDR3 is CASSLSPFSGRASNEQFF. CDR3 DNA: TGTGCCAGCAGCCTTAGTCCATTTAGCGGCCGAGCGAGCAATGAGCAGTTCTTC.

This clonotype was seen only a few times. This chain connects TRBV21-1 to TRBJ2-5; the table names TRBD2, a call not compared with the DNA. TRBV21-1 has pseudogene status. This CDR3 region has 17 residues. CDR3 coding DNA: TGTGCCAGCAGCAATCCCTCCGGGACGGCCTCCCAAGAGACCCAGTACTTC. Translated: CASSNPSGTASQETQYF.

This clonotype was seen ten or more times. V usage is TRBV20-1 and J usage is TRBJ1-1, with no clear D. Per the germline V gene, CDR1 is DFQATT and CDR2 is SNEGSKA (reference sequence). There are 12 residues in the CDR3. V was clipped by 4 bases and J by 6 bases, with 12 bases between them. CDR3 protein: CSAMNEIAEAFF. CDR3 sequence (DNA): TGCAGTGCTATGAATGAAATAGCTGAAGCTTTCTTT.

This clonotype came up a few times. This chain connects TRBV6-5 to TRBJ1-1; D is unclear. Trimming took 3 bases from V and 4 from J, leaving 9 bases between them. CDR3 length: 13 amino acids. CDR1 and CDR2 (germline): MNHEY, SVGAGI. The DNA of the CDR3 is TGTGCCAGCAGTTATCGGGAAACCACTGAAGCTTTCTTT. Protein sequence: CASSYRETTEAFF.

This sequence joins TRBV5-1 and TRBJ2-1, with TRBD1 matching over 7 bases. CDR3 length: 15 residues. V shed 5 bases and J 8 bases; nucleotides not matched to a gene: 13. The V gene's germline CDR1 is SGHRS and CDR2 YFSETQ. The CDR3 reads CASRLTGLRLHEQFF. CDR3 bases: TGCGCCAGCAGGCTGACAGGGCTTCGTCTACATGAGCAGTTCTTC.

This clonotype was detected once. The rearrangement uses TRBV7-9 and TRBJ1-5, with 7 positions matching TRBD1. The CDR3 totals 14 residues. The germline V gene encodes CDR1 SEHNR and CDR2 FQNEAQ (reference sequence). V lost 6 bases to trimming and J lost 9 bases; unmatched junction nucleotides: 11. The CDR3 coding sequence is TGTGCCAGCAGAAAGGGGGCCCCTTTTAGGCCCCAGCATTTT. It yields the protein CASRKGAPFRPQHF.

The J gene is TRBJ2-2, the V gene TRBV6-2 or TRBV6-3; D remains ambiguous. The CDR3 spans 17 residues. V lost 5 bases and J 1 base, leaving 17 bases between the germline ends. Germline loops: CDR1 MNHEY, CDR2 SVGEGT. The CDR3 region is CASSNPGPSWNTGELFF. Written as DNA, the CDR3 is TGTGCCAGCAGTAACCCTGGACCTTCGTGGAACACCGGGGAGCTGTTTTTT.

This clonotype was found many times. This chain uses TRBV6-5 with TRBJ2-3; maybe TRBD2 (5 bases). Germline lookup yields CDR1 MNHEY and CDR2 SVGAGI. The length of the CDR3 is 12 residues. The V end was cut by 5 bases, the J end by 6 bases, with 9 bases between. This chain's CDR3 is CASSPGLDTQYF. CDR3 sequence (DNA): TGTGCCAGCAGTCCGGGGTTGGATACGCAGTATTTT.

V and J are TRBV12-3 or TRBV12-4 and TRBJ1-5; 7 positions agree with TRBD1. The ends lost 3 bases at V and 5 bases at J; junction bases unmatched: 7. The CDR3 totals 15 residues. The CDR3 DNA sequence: TGTGCCAGCAGTTTGGCAGGGGGAGCATATCAGCCCCAGCATTTT. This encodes CASSLAGGAYQPQHF.

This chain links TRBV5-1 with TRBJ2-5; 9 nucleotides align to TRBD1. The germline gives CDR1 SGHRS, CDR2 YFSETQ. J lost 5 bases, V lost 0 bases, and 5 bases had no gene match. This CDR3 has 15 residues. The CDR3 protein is CASSLVRDRVETQYF. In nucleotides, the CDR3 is TGCGCCAGCAGCTTGGTACGGGACAGGGTGGAGACCCAGTACTTC.

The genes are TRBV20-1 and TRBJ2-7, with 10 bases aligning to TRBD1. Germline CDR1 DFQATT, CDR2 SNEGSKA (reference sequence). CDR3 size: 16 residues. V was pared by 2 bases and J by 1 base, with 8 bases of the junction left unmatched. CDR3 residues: CSARPRRDRGSYEQYF. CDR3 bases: TGCAGTGCTAGACCCCGCCGGGACAGGGGATCCTACGAGCAGTACTTC.

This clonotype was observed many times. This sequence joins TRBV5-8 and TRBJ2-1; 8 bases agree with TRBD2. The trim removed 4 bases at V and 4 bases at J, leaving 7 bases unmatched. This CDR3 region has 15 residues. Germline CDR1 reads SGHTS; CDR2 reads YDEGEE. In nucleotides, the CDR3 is TGTGCCAGCAGCGGCCTAGCGGGTGTATACAATGAGCAGTTCTTC. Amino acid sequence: CASSGLAGVYNEQFF.

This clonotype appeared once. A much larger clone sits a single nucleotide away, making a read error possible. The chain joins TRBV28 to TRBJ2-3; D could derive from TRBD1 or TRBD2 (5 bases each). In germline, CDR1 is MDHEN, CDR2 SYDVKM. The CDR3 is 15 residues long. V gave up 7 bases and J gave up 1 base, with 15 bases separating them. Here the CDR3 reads CASTEQGDGTDTQYF. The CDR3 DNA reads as TGTGCCAGCACCGAGCAGGGAGATGGCACAGATACGCAGTATTTT.

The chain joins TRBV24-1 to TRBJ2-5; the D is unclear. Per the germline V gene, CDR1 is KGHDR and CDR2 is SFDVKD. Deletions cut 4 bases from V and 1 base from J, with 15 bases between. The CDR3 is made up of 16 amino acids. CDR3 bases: TGTGCCACCAGTGACAACGGACGGAGCTCCCAAGAGACCCAGTACTTC. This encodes CATSDNGRSSQETQYF.

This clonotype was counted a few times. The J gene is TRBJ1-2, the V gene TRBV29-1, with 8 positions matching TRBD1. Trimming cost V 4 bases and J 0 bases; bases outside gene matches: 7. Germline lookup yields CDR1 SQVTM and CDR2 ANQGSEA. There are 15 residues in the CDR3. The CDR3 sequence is CSVVDRGGPNYGYTF. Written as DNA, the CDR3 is TGCAGCGTTGTAGACAGGGGAGGACCTAACTATGGCTACACCTTC.

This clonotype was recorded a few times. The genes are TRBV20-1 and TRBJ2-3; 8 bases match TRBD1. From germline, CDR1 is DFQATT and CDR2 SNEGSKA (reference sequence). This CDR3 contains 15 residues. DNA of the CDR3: TGCAGGGCAATAGGACAGGGAAGACCCACAGATACGCAGTATTTT. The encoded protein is CRAIGQGRPTDTQYF.

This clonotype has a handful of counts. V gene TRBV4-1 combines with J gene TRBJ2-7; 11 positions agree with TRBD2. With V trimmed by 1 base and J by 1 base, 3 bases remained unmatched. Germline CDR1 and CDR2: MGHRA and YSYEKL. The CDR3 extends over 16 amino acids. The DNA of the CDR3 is TGCGCCAGCAGCCAAGGAGGACTAGCGGGTTCCTACGAGCAGTACTTC. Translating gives CASSQGGLAGSYEQYF.

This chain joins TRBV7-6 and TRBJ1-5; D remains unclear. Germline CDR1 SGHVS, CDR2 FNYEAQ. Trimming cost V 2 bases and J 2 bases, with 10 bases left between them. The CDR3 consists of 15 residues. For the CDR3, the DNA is TGTGCCAGCAGCTTATCCGGTTATGGCAATCAGCCCCAGCATTTT. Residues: CASSLSGYGNQPQHF.

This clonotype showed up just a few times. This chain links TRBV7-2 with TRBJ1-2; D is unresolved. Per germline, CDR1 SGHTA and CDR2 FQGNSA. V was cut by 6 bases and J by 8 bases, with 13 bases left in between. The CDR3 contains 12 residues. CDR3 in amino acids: CASSPRLGGYTF. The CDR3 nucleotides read TGTGCCAGCAGTCCCCGGTTGGGCGGCTACACCTTC.

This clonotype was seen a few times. DNA for the CDR3: TGCAGTGCCCGACTTATCTCCTACGAGCAGTACTTC. Its translation: CSARLISYEQYF. The chain has TRBV20-1 and TRBJ2-7; D remains unclear. Germline V CDR1 and CDR2: DFQATT, SNEGSKA (reference sequence). V lost 6 bases and J lost 0, with 9 bases in between. The CDR3 sequence is 12 residues long.

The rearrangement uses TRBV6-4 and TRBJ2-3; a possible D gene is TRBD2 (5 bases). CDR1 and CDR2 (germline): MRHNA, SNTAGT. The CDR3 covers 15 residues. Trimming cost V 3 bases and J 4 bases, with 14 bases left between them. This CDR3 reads CASSDTSNSADTQYF. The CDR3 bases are TGTGCCAGCAGTGATACGTCCAATAGCGCAGATACGCAGTATTTT.

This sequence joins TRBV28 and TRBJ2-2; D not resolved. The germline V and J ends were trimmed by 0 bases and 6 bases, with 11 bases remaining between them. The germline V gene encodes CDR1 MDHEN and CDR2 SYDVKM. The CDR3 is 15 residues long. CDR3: CASSLWASWAGELFF. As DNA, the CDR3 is TGTGCCAGCAGTTTATGGGCTAGTTGGGCCGGGGAGCTGTTTTTT.

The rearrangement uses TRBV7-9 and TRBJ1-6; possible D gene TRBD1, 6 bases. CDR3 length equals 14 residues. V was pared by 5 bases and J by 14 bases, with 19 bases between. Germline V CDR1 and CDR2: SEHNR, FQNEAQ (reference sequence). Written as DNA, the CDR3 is TGTGCCAGCAGCCGCGAAACAGGGAATTGGGCCCTCCACTTT. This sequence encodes CASSRETGNWALHF.

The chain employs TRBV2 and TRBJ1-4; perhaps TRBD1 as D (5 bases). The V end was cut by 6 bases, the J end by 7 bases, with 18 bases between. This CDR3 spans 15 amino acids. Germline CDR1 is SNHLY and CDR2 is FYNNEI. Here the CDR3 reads CASRSTALEGEKLFF. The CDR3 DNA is TGTGCCAGCAGGTCGACAGCTTTAGAGGGTGAAAAACTGTTTTTT.

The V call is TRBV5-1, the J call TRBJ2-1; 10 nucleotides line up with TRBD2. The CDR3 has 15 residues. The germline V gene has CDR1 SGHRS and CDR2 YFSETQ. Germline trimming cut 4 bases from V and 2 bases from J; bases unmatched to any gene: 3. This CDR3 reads CASSRTSGTYNEQFF. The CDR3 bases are TGCGCCAGCAGCCGGACTAGCGGTACCTACAATGAGCAGTTCTTC.

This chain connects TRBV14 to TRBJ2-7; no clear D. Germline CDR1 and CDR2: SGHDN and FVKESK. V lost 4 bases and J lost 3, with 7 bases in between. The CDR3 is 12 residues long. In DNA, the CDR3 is TGTGCCAGCAGCCGGACCCGCTACGAGCAGTACTTC. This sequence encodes CASSRTRYEQYF.